Sequencing of this TCR beta chain was carried out in a study of T cells after yellow fever vaccination. Study in general: For low cell numbers, libraries were made with SMART-Seq v4 Ultra Low Input.

Note on this clonotype: What it binds is not known.

Germline V gives CDR1 MNHNS, CDR2 SASEGT. V trimming: 6 bases; J trimming: 4 bases; junction bases outside the gene matches: 19. The CDR3 contains 18 residues. Findings and caveats of the study: Clonotypes appearing in both CD4 and CD8 compartments existed, and their share was small.

Conversion of TCR transcripts into cDNA relied on 5'RACE template switching, which added a universal primer site and UMIs. MiXCR, applied by TCRdb to the 5' RACE reads, yields one record per CDR3 protein. The sample lists some 560,000 distinct CDR3 sequences, 15% to 20% occurring once. The chain carries TRBV6-1 and TRBJ2-3; 7 positions match TRBD2. Sequenced here: PBMCs, sampled 15 days after the yellow fever booster vaccination. The source of this sequence is a man aged 25 to 45 who received the YFV17D yellow fever vaccine. The CDR3 spells CASSSTTGLTGPADTQYF. CDR3 DNA sequence: TGTGCCAGCAGCTCCACCACGGGACTAACGGGACCCGCAGATACGCAGTATTTT.